The T cell receptor beta chain under discussion was sequenced for a study of PD-L1 blockade in urothelial cancer. Study information: It was at some point between 2014 and 2016 that patients started atezolizumab at 1,200 mg intravenously every 3 weeks. The analyses of blood took place 3 weeks (second dose) and 6 weeks after treatment start. Each patient had 0 to 3 earlier chemotherapy regimens.

CDR3 length: 15 amino acids. Germline V gives CDR1 MDHEN, CDR2 SYDVKM. V dropped 5 bases and J dropped 6 bases, with 19 bases sitting between them. General study results and limits: Lower than median blood TCR clonality before treatment predicted better survival.

Libraries were prepared by immunoSEQ multiplex PCR; TCRdb keeps only in-frame clonotypes and omits some of them. The data show about 88,000 clones, with around nine tenths seen just once and over 9% held by the top ten. Regarding this clone: As yet, its antigen is unknown.

Sequencing was performed on PBMCs, taken around atezolizumab (anti-PD-L1) treatment. This TCR was sampled from a man in his 60s with urothelial cancer. This rearrangement joins TRBV28 to TRBJ1-2; the D gene is possibly TRBD1 (5 bases). CDR3 coding DNA: TGTGCCAGCAGTGCCTCCGACAGACCTCCGCATGGCTACACCTTC. Encoded protein: CASSASDRPPHGYTF.